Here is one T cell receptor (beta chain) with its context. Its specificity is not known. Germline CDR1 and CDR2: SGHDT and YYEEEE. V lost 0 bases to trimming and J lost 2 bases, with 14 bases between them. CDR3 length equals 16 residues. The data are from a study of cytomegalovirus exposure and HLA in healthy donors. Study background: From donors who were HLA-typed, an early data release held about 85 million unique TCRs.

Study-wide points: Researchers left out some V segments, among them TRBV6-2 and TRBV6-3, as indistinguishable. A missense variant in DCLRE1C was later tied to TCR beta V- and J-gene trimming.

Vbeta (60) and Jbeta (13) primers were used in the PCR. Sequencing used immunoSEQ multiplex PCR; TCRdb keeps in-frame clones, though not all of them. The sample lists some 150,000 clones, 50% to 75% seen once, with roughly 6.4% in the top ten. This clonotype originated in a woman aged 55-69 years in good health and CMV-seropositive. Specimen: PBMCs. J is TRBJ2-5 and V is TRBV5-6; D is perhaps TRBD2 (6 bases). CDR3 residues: CASSLEIGLPQETQYF. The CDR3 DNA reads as TGTGCCAGCAGCTTGGAGATAGGACTACCTCAAGAGACCCAGTACTTC.